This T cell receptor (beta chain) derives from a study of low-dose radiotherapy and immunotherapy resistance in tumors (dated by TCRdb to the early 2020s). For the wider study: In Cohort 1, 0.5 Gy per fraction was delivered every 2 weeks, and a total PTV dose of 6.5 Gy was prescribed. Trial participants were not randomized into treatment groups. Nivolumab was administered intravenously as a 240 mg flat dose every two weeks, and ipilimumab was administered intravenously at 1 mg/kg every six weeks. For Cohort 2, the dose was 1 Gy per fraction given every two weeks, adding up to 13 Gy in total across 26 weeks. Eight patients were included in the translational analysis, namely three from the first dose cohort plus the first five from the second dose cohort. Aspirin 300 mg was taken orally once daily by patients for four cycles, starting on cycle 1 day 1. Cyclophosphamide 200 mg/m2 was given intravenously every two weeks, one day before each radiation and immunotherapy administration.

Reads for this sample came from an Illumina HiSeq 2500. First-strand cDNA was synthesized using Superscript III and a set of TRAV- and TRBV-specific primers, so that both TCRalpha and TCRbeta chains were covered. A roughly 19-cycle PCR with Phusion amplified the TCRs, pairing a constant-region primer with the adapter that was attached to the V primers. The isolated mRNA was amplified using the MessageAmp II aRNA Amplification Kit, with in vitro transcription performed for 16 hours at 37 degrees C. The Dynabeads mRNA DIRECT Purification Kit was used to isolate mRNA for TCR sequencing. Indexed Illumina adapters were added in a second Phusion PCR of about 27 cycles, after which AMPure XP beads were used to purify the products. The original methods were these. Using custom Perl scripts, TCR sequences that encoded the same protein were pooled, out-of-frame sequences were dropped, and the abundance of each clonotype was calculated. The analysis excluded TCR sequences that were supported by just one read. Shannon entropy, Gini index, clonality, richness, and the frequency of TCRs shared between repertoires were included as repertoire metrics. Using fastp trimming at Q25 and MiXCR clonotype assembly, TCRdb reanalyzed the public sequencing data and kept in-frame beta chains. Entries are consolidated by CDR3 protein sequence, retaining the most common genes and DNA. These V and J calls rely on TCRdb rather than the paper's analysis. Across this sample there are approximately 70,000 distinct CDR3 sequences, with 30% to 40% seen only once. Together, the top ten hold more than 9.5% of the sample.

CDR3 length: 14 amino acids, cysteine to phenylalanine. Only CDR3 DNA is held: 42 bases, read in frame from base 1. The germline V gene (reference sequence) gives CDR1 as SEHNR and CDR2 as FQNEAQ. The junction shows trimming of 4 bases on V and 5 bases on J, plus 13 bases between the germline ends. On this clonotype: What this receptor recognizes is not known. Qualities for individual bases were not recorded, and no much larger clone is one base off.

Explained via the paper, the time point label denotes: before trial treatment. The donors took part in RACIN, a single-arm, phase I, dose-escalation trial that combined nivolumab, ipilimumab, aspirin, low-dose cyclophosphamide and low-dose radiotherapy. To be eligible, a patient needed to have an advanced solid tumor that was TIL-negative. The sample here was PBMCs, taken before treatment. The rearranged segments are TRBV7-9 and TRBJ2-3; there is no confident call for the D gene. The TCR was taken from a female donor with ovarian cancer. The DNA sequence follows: TGTGCCAGCAGCTCCGGACGGCGAGGAGATACGCAGTATTTT. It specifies CASSSGRRGDTQYF.